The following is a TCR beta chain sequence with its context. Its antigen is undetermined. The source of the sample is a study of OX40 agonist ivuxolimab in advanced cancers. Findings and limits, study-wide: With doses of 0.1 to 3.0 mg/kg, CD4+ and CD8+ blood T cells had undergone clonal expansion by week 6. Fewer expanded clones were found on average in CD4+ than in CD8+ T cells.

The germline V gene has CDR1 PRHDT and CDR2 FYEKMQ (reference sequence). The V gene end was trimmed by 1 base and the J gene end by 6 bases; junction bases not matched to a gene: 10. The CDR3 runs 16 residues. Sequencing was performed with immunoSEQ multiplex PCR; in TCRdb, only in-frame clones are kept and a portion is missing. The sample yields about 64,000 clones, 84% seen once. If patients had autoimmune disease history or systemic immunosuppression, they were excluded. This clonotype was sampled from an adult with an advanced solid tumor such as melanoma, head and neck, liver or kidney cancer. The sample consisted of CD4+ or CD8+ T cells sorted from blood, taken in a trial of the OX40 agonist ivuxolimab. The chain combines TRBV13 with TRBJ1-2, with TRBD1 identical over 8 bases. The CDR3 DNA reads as TGTGCCAGCAGCTTAGATTGGGGACAGGCAGAGAATGGCTACACCTTC. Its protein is CASSLDWGQAENGYTF.